The present entry profiles one TCR beta chain with its context. Its antigen remains unknown. This entry is derived from a study of pediatric ulcerative colitis. The rectum was sampled with one to two pinch biopsies at colonoscopy. Study results and limitations: Blood-derived T cells may be present in rectal pinch biopsies.

The length of the CDR3 is 14 residues. Trimming removed 6 bases at V and 0 bases at J, with 9 bases between. CDR1 LNHDA and CDR2 SQIVND come from the germline V gene (reference sequence). Assay used: immunoSEQ multiplex PCR; TCRdb lists only in-frame clones, some missing. Of 16,000 or so clones in the sample, approximately 73% were seen once. The chain carries TRBV19 and TRBJ1-3; D gene ambiguous. Source material: gut tissue. The sequence was collected from a boy younger than 18 with moderate ulcerative colitis. CDR3 bases: TGTGCCAGTAGCCCGCAAGCCTCTGGAAACACCATATATTTT. Amino acid sequence: CASSPQASGNTIYF.